This T cell receptor (beta chain) was recorded in a study of control samples from healthy donors and cancer patients. The assay was immunoSEQ multiplex PCR, and TCRdb's table has in-frame clones only and misses some. The sample contains 80,000 to 85,000 clones, about 88% of which appear only once. Germline assignment: CDR1 SGHAT and CDR2 FQNNGV. V lost 2 bases, J lost 3 bases, and 12 bases stayed unmatched. CDR3 size: 18 residues. This chain uses TRBV11-2 with TRBJ2-7, with 11 positions matching TRBD2. The source of this sequence is a woman aged 50 to 60 in good health. The sequencing sample was made of blood. CDR3 in amino acids: CASSLTLSLAGGHYEQYF. DNA of the CDR3: TGTGCCAGCAGCTTAACCCTAAGTCTAGCGGGGGGACACTACGAGCAGTACTTC.